These 30 T cell receptor beta chains share one sample of origin, sequenced in a study of persistence of HIV-infected CD4 T cells. The immunoSEQ assay was version 4, run in survey mode. Data came from immunoSEQ multiplex PCR; TCRdb stores just in-frame clones and leaves some out. This table has under 50,000 clones, 70% to 90% appearing once. These receptors' antigens are unknown. Anti-CD3/anti-CD28 beads served as a nonspecific positive control stimulus. CD4+ T cells upregulating both CD40 ligand and CD69 were sorted as responding cells. The source was CD4+ T cells sorted from PBMCs after approximately 20-hour stimulation, collected from a patient who received antiretroviral therapy. The receptors were gathered from an adult woman with HIV who was CMV-seropositive.

The J gene is TRBJ1-2, the V gene TRBV3-1 (or the pseudogene TRBV3-2), with D unresolved. The CDR3 contains 13 residues. Germline CDR1 is LGHDT and CDR2 is YNNKEL (reference sequence). Between the trimmed V and J ends, which lost 2 bases and 6 bases, there was a span of 10 bases. CDR3 amino acids: CASSQQALDGYTF. The CDR3 DNA is TGTGCCAGCAGCCAACAGGCCCTGGATGGCTACACCTTC.

The chain uses TRBV5-1 and TRBJ2-1; maybe TRBD1 (6 bases). Trimming cost V 5 bases and J 10 bases, with 13 bases left between them. This CDR3 spans 12 amino acids. Germline CDR1 reads SGHRS; CDR2 reads YFSETQ. The CDR3 here is CASREPGTEQFF. The CDR3 bases are TGCGCCAGCAGGGAACCGGGGACAGAGCAGTTCTTC.

The chain uses TRBV5-4 and TRBJ1-3; D gene ambiguous. With 3 bases removed from V and 0 bases from J, the gap between germline ends came to 16 bases. CDR1 is SGHNT and CDR2 is YYREEE in the germline V gene (reference sequence). This CDR3 contains 17 residues. The CDR3 sequence: CASSSRRAEHSGNTIYF. The DNA for the CDR3 is TGTGCCAGCAGCTCCCGCCGGGCGGAGCACTCTGGAAACACCATATATTTT.

The V and J genes are TRBV6-1 and TRBJ1-5; D ambiguous. The germline V gene encodes CDR1 MNHNS and CDR2 SASEGT. Trimming stripped 3 bases from V and 3 bases from J, with 12 bases between. The CDR3 consists of 15 residues. The CDR3 loop reads CASSEGGLDNQPQHF. The CDR3 DNA is TGTGCCAGCAGTGAGGGCGGACTGGACAATCAGCCCCAGCATTTT.

This clone was observed a single time. The chain is built from TRBV25-1 and TRBJ2-3; possibly TRBD1 for D (6 bases). The CDR3 is 13 amino acids. V lost 8 bases to trimming and J lost 3 bases, with 12 bases between them. The V gene's germline CDR1 is MGHDK and CDR2 SYGVNS. The CDR3 DNA is TGTGCCAGCGTTGGACAGCCAACAGATACGCAGTATTTT. Protein product: CASVGQPTDTQYF. Full variable domain (outside the CDR3, taken from reference TRBV25-1 and TRBJ2-3): EADIYQTPRYLVIGTGKKITLECSQTMGHDKMYWYQQDPGMELHLIHYSYGVNSTEKGDLSSESTVSRIRTEHFPLTLESARPSHTSQYLCASVGQPTDTQYFGPGTRLTVL.

The chain joins TRBV5-4 to TRBJ2-3; D perhaps matches TRBD1 (5 bases). Trimming left V 1 base short and J 14 bases short, with 17 bases between. Germline V CDR1 and CDR2: SGHNT, YYREEE (reference sequence). This CDR3 has 13 amino acids. The CDR3 DNA sequence: TGTGCCAGCAGCTTGAGTGGGGCTCAGGCATCGTATTTT. Translation: CASSLSGAQASYF.

V is TRBV5-4 and J is TRBJ2-1, with 12 bases identical to TRBD2. This CDR3 has 13 amino acids. CDR1 is SGHNT, CDR2 YYREEE, per germline (reference sequence). J gave up 7 bases and V 5 bases, and 1 base lay outside the gene matches. CDR3 DNA: TGTGCCAGCAGGCTAGCGGGGGGGAATGAGCAGTTCTTC. Encoded protein: CASRLAGGNEQFF.

The rearrangement joins TRBV3-1 (or the pseudogene TRBV3-2) to TRBJ2-7; D gene uncertain. The germline CDR1 and CDR2 sequences are LGHDT and YNNKEL (reference sequence). V lost 4 bases and J 0 bases, leaving 7 bases between the germline ends. The CDR3 sequence is 13 residues long. CDR3 sequence reads: CASSPLSSYEQYF. The CDR3 nucleotides read TGTGCCAGCAGCCCATTGAGCTCCTACGAGCAGTACTTC.

The chain has TRBV5-1 and TRBJ2-7; TRBD2 matches at 7 bases. This CDR3 is 15 amino acids long. V trimming: 2 bases; J trimming: 6 bases; junction bases outside the gene matches: 11. Germline loops: CDR1 SGHRS, CDR2 YFSETQ. DNA of the CDR3: TGCGCCAGCAGCTTAACTAGCGCTGGTGGGGGCGAGCAGTACTTC. The encoded protein is CASSLTSAGGGEQYF.

V usage is TRBV19 and J usage is TRBJ2-7; TRBD2 matches 10 bases. The germline V gene has CDR1 LNHDA and CDR2 SQIVND (reference sequence). The CDR3 has 14 residues. V dropped 7 bases and J dropped 4; count of bases not matched to a gene: 7. CDR3 DNA sequence: TGTGCCAGTACCCTGGTAGCGGGAGGTTACGAGCAGTACTTC. Protein product: CASTLVAGGYEQYF.

V and J are TRBV11-1 and TRBJ2-1, with 8 bases lining up with TRBD1. Germline trimming cut 5 bases from V and 6 bases from J; bases unmatched to any gene: 9. This CDR3 contains 15 residues. Germline V gene data show CDR1 as SGHAT and CDR2 as FQDESV (reference sequence). The CDR3 bases are TGTGCCAGCAGCCGGACAGGGTCTATACTCAATGAGCAGTTCTTC. Translating gives CASSRTGSILNEQFF.

The V and J genes are TRBV29-1 and TRBJ2-5; 8 bases are a match to TRBD2. The CDR3 runs 15 residues. Germline loops: CDR1 SQVTM, CDR2 ANQGSEA. With V trimmed by 7 bases and J by 3 bases, 13 bases remained unmatched. Here the CDR3 reads CSAGGGDRPKETQYF. The CDR3 region has the DNA TGCAGCGCGGGGGGGGGAGACAGACCTAAAGAGACCCAGTACTTC.

This clone was seen just once. V usage is TRBV6-4 and J usage is TRBJ1-2, with D maybe TRBD1 (6 bases). CDR3 size: 14 residues. Germline V gives CDR1 MRHNA, CDR2 SNTAGT. Trimming stripped 2 bases from V and 8 bases from J, with 15 bases between. CDR3 residues: CASSDRGTIGGYTF. The DNA for the CDR3 is TGTGCCAGCAGTGACCGGGGGACAATCGGCGGCTACACCTTC.

The chain couples TRBV5-5 to TRBJ1-2; no clear D. Looked up from germline, CDR1 is SGHKS and CDR2 is YYEKEE (reference sequence). V was trimmed by 0 bases and J by 8 bases, leaving 5 bases between them. The CDR3 sequence is 11 residues long. The CDR3 nucleotides read TGTGCCAGCAGCTTGGCGAGCGGCTACACCTTC. Protein product: CASSLASGYTF.

V is TRBV4-3 and J is TRBJ1-2; 7 positions match TRBD1. J was trimmed by 3 bases and V by 0 bases; bases with no gene match: 7. The length of the CDR3 is 16 residues. The germline CDR1 and CDR2 sequences are LGHNA and YSLEER. CDR3 DNA: TGCGCCAGCAGCCAAGATCGCCCCGGGACAGACTATGGCTACACCTTC. This sequence encodes CASSQDRPGTDYGYTF.

This clone was counted once. The chain links TRBV5-4 to TRBJ1-2; tentative D call: TRBD1 (6 bases). The CDR3 sequence is 15 residues long. CDR1 and CDR2 (germline): SGHNT, YYREEE (reference sequence). V lost 5 bases and J 1 base, leaving 15 bases between the germline ends. The CDR3 loop reads CASRYAGTNNYGYTF. The CDR3 region has the DNA TGTGCCAGCAGGTACGCCGGGACAAATAACTATGGCTACACCTTC. The full variable domain, completed using reference TRBV5-4 and TRBJ1-2, is ETGVTQSPTHLIKTRGQQVTLRCSSQSGHNTVSWYQQALGQGPQFIFQYYREEENGRGNFPPRFSGLQFPNYSSELNVNALELDDSALYLCASRYAGTNNYGYTFGSGTRLTVV.

The chain has TRBV28 and TRBJ2-7; no firm D call. Deletions cut 5 bases from V and 1 base from J, with 9 bases between. There are 13 residues in the CDR3. Germline lookup yields CDR1 MDHEN and CDR2 SYDVKM. Here the CDR3 DNA reads TGTGCCAGCAGTCCTCCCCCATCCTACGAGCAGTACTTC. The encoded protein is CASSPPPSYEQYF.

The V gene is TRBV7-8, the J gene TRBJ2-7; TRBD1 matches 11 bases. V shed 0 bases, J shed 6 bases, and the junction held 4 bases outside the gene matches. In germline, CDR1 is SGHVS, CDR2 FQNEAQ. CDR3 length: 15 residues. The CDR3 spells CASSLAGTGGSEQYF. As DNA, the CDR3 is TGTGCCAGCAGCTTAGCGGGGACAGGGGGGTCCGAGCAGTACTTC.

The rearrangement uses TRBV30 and TRBJ1-4; no clear D. The CDR3 totals 12 residues. Per germline, CDR1 GTSNPN and CDR2 SVGIG (reference sequence). V lost 3 bases and J 9 bases, leaving 11 bases between the germline ends. The CDR3, as DNA: TGTGCCTGGAGCGACCTCGGACAAAAACTGTTTTTT. This encodes CAWSDLGQKLFF.

This clone occurred once. The chain has TRBV19 and TRBJ2-6; D might be TRBD1 (6 bases). The CDR3 totals 17 residues. From germline, CDR1 is LNHDA and CDR2 SQIVND (reference sequence). V dropped 7 bases and J dropped 0 bases, with 16 bases sitting between them. The CDR3: CASTNDRPISGANVLTF. The CDR3 nucleotides are TGTGCCAGTACTAATGACAGGCCCATCTCTGGGGCCAACGTCCTGACTTTC.

The rearrangement uses TRBV2 and TRBJ1-1; no clear D. This CDR3 region has 13 residues. Germline-derived CDR1 and CDR2 are SNHLY and FYNNEI. The V end was cut by 4 bases, the J end by 4 bases, with 10 bases between. The DNA for the CDR3 is TGTGCCAGCAGTGTGGAGGAGGCCACTGAAGCTTTCTTT. It specifies CASSVEEATEAFF.

This rearrangement joins TRBV10-3 to TRBJ2-7; D remains ambiguous. CDR3 size: 13 residues. Germline V gives CDR1 ENHRY, CDR2 SYGVKD. Trimming stripped 10 bases from V and 2 bases from J, with 15 bases between. Here the CDR3 DNA reads TGTGCCACGTTGGGCAATCCTGCCTACGAGCAGTACTTC. Its translation is CATLGNPAYEQYF.

The chain joins TRBV4-1 to TRBJ1-1; D gene uncertain. Trimming stripped 4 bases from V and 3 bases from J, with 15 bases between. The CDR3 runs 15 residues. Germline V gives CDR1 MGHRA, CDR2 YSYEKL. The CDR3 nucleotides read TGCGCCAGCAGCCTGGGCATCGGAGGGTACACTGAAGCTTTCTTT. Translated: CASSLGIGGYTEAFF.

V and J are TRBV7-2 and TRBJ2-5; 8 bases map to TRBD1. Trimming cost V 4 bases and J 6 bases; bases outside gene matches: 10. This CDR3 is built from 15 residues. CDR1 is SGHTA, CDR2 FQGNSA, per germline. The CDR3 protein is CASSSEDRVGKTQYF. The CDR3 DNA sequence: TGTGCCAGCAGCTCCGAGGACAGGGTGGGAAAGACCCAGTACTTC. Supplemented by reference TRBV7-2 and TRBJ2-5, the full variable domain reads GAGVSQSPSNKVTEKGKDVELRCDPISGHTALYWYRQSLGQGLEFLIYFQGNSAPDKSGLPSDRFSAERTGGSVSTLTIQRTQQEDSAVYLCASSSEDRVGKTQYFGPGTRLLVL.

The gene calls are TRBV30 and TRBJ1-2; 9 bases align to TRBD1. This CDR3 is 14 amino acids long. The germline V gene encodes CDR1 GTSNPN and CDR2 SVGIG (reference sequence). Trimming took 3 bases from V and 4 from J; bases not matched to a gene: 6. The CDR3 DNA sequence: TGTGCCTGGAGGGACAGGGGATCCTTCTATGGCTACACCTTC. It encodes CAWRDRGSFYGYTF.

CDR3 coding DNA: TGCGCCAGCAGCTTGACTAGCGGTGGGGTCTACCACGAGCAGTACTTC. Protein: CASSLTSGGVYHEQYF. This chain connects TRBV5-1 to TRBJ2-7, with 8 bases identical to TRBD2. J gave up 5 bases and V 1 base, and 11 bases lay outside the gene matches. CDR3 size: 16 residues. Germline assignment: CDR1 SGHRS and CDR2 YFSETQ.

The chain couples TRBV20-1 to TRBJ2-5, with unresolved D. The CDR3 has 11 amino acids. The germline gives CDR1 DFQATT, CDR2 SNEGSKA (reference sequence). The V end lost 6 bases, the J end lost 5 bases, and 10 bases lay between the germline ends. The CDR3 protein is CSAHLSETQYF. The CDR3 region has the DNA TGCAGTGCGCACCTAAGTGAGACCCAGTACTTC.

The V gene is TRBV5-1, the J gene TRBJ1-2; TRBD1 might be the D (6 bases). CDR1 and CDR2 (germline): SGHRS, YFSETQ. The CDR3 extends over 16 amino acids. With 0 bases removed from V and 2 bases from J, the gap between germline ends came to 14 bases. CDR3 sequence reads: CASSLAGQILNYGYTF. The CDR3 DNA is TGCGCCAGCAGCTTGGCCGGACAGATCTTAAACTATGGCTACACCTTC.

This clone has a handful of counts. The chain has TRBV29-1 and TRBJ1-4; D is perhaps TRBD1 (6 bases). V gave up 6 bases and J gave up 4 bases, with 15 bases separating them. The CDR3 runs 14 residues. Germline loops: CDR1 SQVTM, CDR2 ANQGSEA. The CDR3 region is CSVRPQGLNEKLFF. The CDR3 DNA sequence: TGCAGCGTACGGCCTCAGGGGCTTAATGAAAAACTGTTTTTT.

The chain joins TRBV4-1 to TRBJ2-7; TRBD2 might be the D (6 bases). The CDR3 runs to 15 residues. The V and J ends lost 2 bases and 0 bases respectively, with 11 bases between them. Germline CDR1 and CDR2: MGHRA and YSYEKL. The CDR3 DNA reads as TGCGCCAGCAGCCAAAGGGACTGGGTCTCCTACGAGCAGTACTTC. This translates into CASSQRDWVSYEQYF.